This is a list of T cell receptor beta chains from one sample in a study of T cell repertoires in cytomegalovirus infection. TCRdb redid the calling of the reads with MiXCR, one entry per CDR3 protein. The sample contains fewer than 350,000 distinct CDR3 sequences, roughly a sixth of which appear only once. Specimen: PBMCs. All receptors come from a human donor in good health (CMV status not recorded). Some clones in this sample may be carry-over from other donors' samples. Both conserved end residues are part of each CDR3. Each record gives: J gene, V gene, D gene, clone size, CDR3 DNA, CDR3 protein. A D gene is named only where the DNA matches it firmly. Size values are once, few and many counts, or a class for expanded clones, and some rows have none.

J: TRBJ2-2; V: TRBV6-2/TRBV6-3; D: TRBD1; size: few; DNA: TGTGCCAGCAGTCCTTGGACAGGCTTTTCCGGGGAGCTGTTTTTT; CDR3: CASSPWTGFSGELFF
J: TRBJ2-1; V: TRBV7-8; D: NA; size: many; DNA: TGTGCCAGCACCAAGGTGCGGGGTTCCTACAATGAGCAGTTCTTC; CDR3: CASTKVRGSYNEQFF
J: TRBJ2-3; V: TRBV6-1; D: NA; size: many; DNA: TGTGCCAGCAGGGCCGAGAGTGCACGGGCAGATACGCAGTATTTT; CDR3: CASRAESARADTQYF
J: TRBJ1-5; V: TRBV7-2; D: NA; size: many; DNA: TGTGCCAGCAGCTTATACACAGGGAGGAATCAGCCCCAGCATTTT; CDR3: CASSLYTGRNQPQHF
J: TRBJ1-3; V: TRBV12-3/TRBV12-4; D: TRBD1; size: NA; DNA: TGTGCCAGCAGTTTTTACGACAGGGAGTATTTT; CDR3: CASSFYDREYF
J: TRBJ1-3; V: TRBV2; D: NA; size: few; DNA: TGTGCCAGCAGTACCGGGACGGCTGGAAACACCATATATTTT; CDR3: CASSTGTAGNTIYF
J: TRBJ1-4; V: TRBV2; D: NA; size: few; DNA: TGTGCCAGCAGGAAGGACGGAAGTAATGAAAAACTGTTTTTT; CDR3: CASRKDGSNEKLFF
J: TRBJ1-2; V: TRBV7-9; D: NA; size: NA; DNA: TGTGCCAGCAGCTCTCAGGTTAACTATGGCTACACCTTC; CDR3: CASSSQVNYGYTF
J: TRBJ2-5; V: TRBV12-3/TRBV12-4; D: NA; size: few; DNA: TGTGCCAGCAGTCCCCGGGACCTTGGAGAGACCCAGTACTTC; CDR3: CASSPRDLGETQYF
J: TRBJ1-5; V: TRBV5-1; D: TRBD1; size: NA; DNA: TGTGCCAGCAGCCTTTCCGGGACAGGGGATCAGCCCCAGCATTTT; CDR3: CASSLSGTGDQPQHF
J: TRBJ2-7; V: TRBV9; D: TRBD1; size: NA; DNA: TGTGCCAGGAGCCCAGGGACAGGACCCTACGAGCAGTACTTC; CDR3: CARSPGTGPYEQYF
J: TRBJ1-5; V: TRBV20-1; D: TRBD1; size: few; DNA: TGCAGTGCGGATGACAGGGATCAGCCCCAGCATTTT; CDR3: CSADDRDQPQHF
J: TRBJ2-1; V: TRBV5-1; D: NA; size: many; DNA: TGCGCCAGCAGCTTGCGGGGACCGCCCTCCTACAATGAGCAGTTCTTC; CDR3: CASSLRGPPSYNEQFF
J: TRBJ1-6; V: TRBV5-1; D: NA; size: few; DNA: TGCGCCAGCAGCTTGGGCCAGGGTATTGGTTCACCCCTCCACTTT; CDR3: CASSLGQGIGSPLHF
J: TRBJ2-7; V: TRBV7-6; D: NA; size: many; DNA: TGTGCCAGCAGCTTAGACAGTCCCTACGAGCAGTACTTC; CDR3: CASSLDSPYEQYF
J: TRBJ1-4; V: TRBV7-6; D: NA; size: many; DNA: TGTGCCAGCAGCTTAGAGTCAGGATTCCGGGAAAAACTGTTTTTT; CDR3: CASSLESGFREKLFF
J: TRBJ1-1; V: TRBV6-2/TRBV6-3; D: NA; size: NA; DNA: TGTGCCAGCAGTTACCGCAGGGGCTATCGCACTGAAGCTTTCTTT; CDR3: CASSYRRGYRTEAFF
J: TRBJ2-7; V: TRBV7-9; D: TRBD2; size: NA; DNA: TGTGCCAGCAGCTCCCCTGCCGGGGGGATCTCCTACGAGCAGTACTTC; CDR3: CASSSPAGGISYEQYF
J: TRBJ2-7; V: TRBV7-8; D: NA; size: many; DNA: TGTGCCAGCAGCTTAGTTGGGGGAGTGTCCCTATACGAGCAGTACTTC; CDR3: CASSLVGGVSLYEQYF
J: TRBJ2-7; V: TRBV19; D: NA; size: NA; DNA: TGTGCCAGTAGTCCCCACAGCGTTGCCTACGAGCAGTACTTC; CDR3: CASSPHSVAYEQYF
J: TRBJ1-3; V: TRBV7-2; D: TRBD1; size: many; DNA: TGTGCCAGCAGCTTAGATTCACAGGGGGGAAACACCATATATTTT; CDR3: CASSLDSQGGNTIYF
J: TRBJ2-5; V: TRBV7-9; D: NA; size: few; DNA: TGTGCCAGCAGTTACGGACACGGCCAAGAGACCCAGTACTTC; CDR3: CASSYGHGQETQYF
J: TRBJ2-1; V: TRBV4-1; D: TRBD2; size: NA; DNA: TGCGCCAGCAGCCAGGTGGCGGGGGGATACAATGAGCAGTTCTTC; CDR3: CASSQVAGGYNEQFF
J: TRBJ2-6; V: TRBV7-2; D: NA; size: many; DNA: TGTGCCAGCAGCGTTACAGGCTCTGGGGCCAACGTCCTGACTTTC; CDR3: CASSVTGSGANVLTF
J: TRBJ2-5; V: TRBV7-2; D: NA; size: many; DNA: TGTGCCAGCAGCCCCGGGGAGACCCAGTACTTC; CDR3: CASSPGETQYF
J: TRBJ2-2; V: TRBV28; D: NA; size: few; DNA: TGTGCCAGCAGTTTTGCGGCGGAGGGCACCGGGGAGCTGTTTTTT; CDR3: CASSFAAEGTGELFF
J: TRBJ2-7; V: TRBV20-1; D: NA; size: few; DNA: TGCAGTGCTAGAGATGACTACTCCTACGAGCAGTACTTC; CDR3: CSARDDYSYEQYF
J: TRBJ2-5; V: TRBV5-6; D: TRBD2; size: NA; DNA: TGTGCCAGCAGCCGGGGACTAGCGGGGGGGTTAACCCAGTACTTC; CDR3: CASSRGLAGGLTQYF
J: TRBJ1-6; V: TRBV6-6; D: NA; size: NA; DNA: TGTGCCAGCAGTTACTCCACGGTTATTTTTTCACCCCTCCACTTT; CDR3: CASSYSTVIFSPLHF
J: TRBJ1-6; V: TRBV4-2; D: NA; size: few; DNA: TGTGCCAGCAGCCAAGAGGCAGGGAGGCAGAATTCACCCCTCCACTTT; CDR3: CASSQEAGRQNSPLHF
J: TRBJ2-1; V: TRBV10-3; D: TRBD2; size: few; DNA: TGTGCCATCAGTGATTCGCTAGCGGGGGACAATGAGCAGTTCTTC; CDR3: CAISDSLAGDNEQFF
J: TRBJ2-1; V: TRBV4-1; D: NA; size: few; DNA: TGCGCCAGCAGCCAAGCGACGACTATTAATGAGCAGTTCTTC; CDR3: CASSQATTINEQFF
J: TRBJ2-3; V: TRBV7-2; D: NA; size: many; DNA: TGTGCCAGCAGCTTCCAGAGCCTAGGTCTGTCCCGGCAAAGCACAGATACGCAGTATTTT; CDR3: CASSFQSLGLSRQSTDTQYF
J: TRBJ1-2; V: TRBV6-5; D: TRBD1; size: few; DNA: TGTGCCAGCAGGGAAATTCCGGGACAGGGAAAAGCACGCTATGGCTACACCTTC; CDR3: CASREIPGQGKARYGYTF
J: TRBJ1-2; V: TRBV6-5; D: TRBD1; size: many; DNA: TGTGCCAGCAGTTACTGGACAGGGGCCGGCTACACCTTC; CDR3: CASSYWTGAGYTF